This passage covers 14 T cell receptor beta chains from one sample sequenced in a study of cytomegalovirus exposure and HLA in healthy donors. The method was immunoSEQ multiplex PCR; TCRdb's version includes in-frame clones alone and lacks a portion of them. The sample includes tens of thousands of clones, 90% to 95% of them seen just once. Sequenced: PBMCs. These TCRs come from a man aged 18 to 30 in good health and CMV-seronegative.

The genes are TRBV5-6 and TRBJ2-2; 7 bases match TRBD1. Germline values: CDR1 SGHDT, CDR2 YYEEEE. V gave up 1 base and J gave up 3 bases; unmatched junction bases: 3. The CDR3 loop spans 15 amino acids. CDR3 bases: TGTGCCAGCAGCTTGTACAGGGGTGACACCGGGGAGCTGTTTTTT. This encodes CASSLYRGDTGELFF.

The chain couples TRBV9 to TRBJ2-1, with 14 bases matching TRBD2. The J segment lost 4 bases and the V segment lost 4 bases, leaving 16 bases of the junction unmatched. CDR1 and CDR2 from the germline V gene are SGDLS and YYNGEE. This CDR3 has 20 residues. In DNA, the CDR3 is TGTGCCAGCAGCAGATCTGGGACTAGCGGGAGACTCGGGGGGTACAATGAGCAGTTCTTC. It translates to CASSRSGTSGRLGGYNEQFF.

The chain employs TRBV28 and TRBJ2-2; 10 bases are a match to TRBD2. Germline lookup yields CDR1 MDHEN and CDR2 SYDVKM. Losses at the gene ends were 5 bases for V and 5 bases for J; bases not matched to a gene: 20. The CDR3 length is 20 residues. CDR3: CASSPFKGEREGPLTGELFF. CDR3 DNA sequence: TGTGCCAGCAGTCCCTTCAAAGGCGAGCGGGAGGGCCCTCTGACCGGGGAGCTGTTTTTT.

V and J are TRBV7-2 and TRBJ1-2; D not certain. The germline V gene encodes CDR1 SGHTA and CDR2 FQGNSA. The ends were cut back, 2 bases at V and 4 bases at J, with 11 bases in the middle. This CDR3 is 14 amino acids long. This CDR3 is CASSLRSTIYGYTF. The CDR3 nucleotides read TGTGCCAGCAGCTTACGGAGCACCATCTATGGCTACACCTTC.

The J gene is TRBJ1-2, the V gene TRBV6-5; possible D gene TRBD1, 6 bases. The CDR3 spans 14 residues. Germline V lookup: CDR1 MNHEY, CDR2 SVGAGI. Trimming left V 3 bases short and J 4 bases short, with 12 bases between. Here the CDR3 DNA reads TGTGCCAGCAGTTATCGGACAGCCACCTATGGCTACACCTTC. Translation: CASSYRTATYGYTF.

This chain joins TRBV6-1 and TRBJ2-5; 7 nucleotides match TRBD1. Germline CDR1 reads MNHNS; CDR2 reads SASEGT. CDR3 length equals 14 residues. V shed 5 bases and J 2 bases; nucleotides not matched to a gene: 5. The CDR3, as DNA: TGTGCCAGCAGTCCGGGACAGAGGCAAGAGACCCAGTACTTC. Its protein is CASSPGQRQETQYF.

The chain is built from TRBV18 and TRBJ2-1; 7 nucleotides match TRBD2. Unmatched junction bases numbered 12, after V lost 6 bases and J lost 4 bases. The CDR3 spans 16 residues. Germline V lookup: CDR1 KGHSH, CDR2 LQKENI. As DNA, the CDR3 is TGTGCCAGCTCCCATCGCGGGGGTAAGGATTACAATGAGCAGTTCTTC. This codes for CASSHRGGKDYNEQFF.

The gene calls are TRBV7-9 and TRBJ2-5; 9 nucleotides align to TRBD2. V was clipped by 8 bases and J by 7 bases; unmatched bases: 17. The CDR3 sequence is 16 residues long. The germline gives CDR1 SEHNR, CDR2 FQNEAQ (reference sequence). The CDR3 DNA reads TGTGCCAGCGGGGAGACAAGCGGGAGGTCCGGATGGACCCAGTACTTC. Its protein product is CASGETSGRSGWTQYF.

This clone was picked up one time. The CDR3 coding sequence is TGTGCCAGCAGCTTAGCGAGCTCCTACAATGAGCAGTTCTTC. It specifies CASSLASSYNEQFF. V gene TRBV13 combines with J gene TRBJ2-1, with D unresolved. Germline lookup yields CDR1 PRHDT and CDR2 FYEKMQ (reference sequence). V lost 1 base and J 0 bases, leaving 4 bases between the germline ends. CDR3 length equals 14 residues.

In its sample, this clone was seen once. The rearrangement joins TRBV2 to TRBJ1-1, with D unresolved. The CDR3 totals 13 residues. Trimming left V 2 bases short and J 1 base short, with 5 bases between. Germline-derived CDR1 and CDR2 are SNHLY and FYNNEI. CDR3 nucleotides: TGTGCCAGCAGTGAATCAGAGAACACTGAAGCTTTCTTT. Translation: CASSESENTEAFF.

This chain uses TRBV5-1 with TRBJ2-5, with unresolved D. V lost 2 bases to trimming and J lost 3 bases, with 11 bases between them. CDR3 size: 14 residues. From germline, CDR1 is SGHRS and CDR2 YFSETQ. The CDR3 loop reads CASSLNTAKETQYF. CDR3 nucleotide sequence: TGCGCCAGCAGCTTAAACACAGCAAAAGAGACCCAGTACTTC. Variable domain in full (rest from reference TRBV5-1 and TRBJ2-5): KAGVTQTPRYLIKTRGQQVTLSCSPISGHRSVSWYQQTPGQGLQFLFEYFSETQRNKGNFPGRFSGRQFSNSRSEMNVSTLELGDSALYLCASSLNTAKETQYFGPGTRLLVL.

The chain combines TRBV9 with TRBJ2-7; 7 bases are a match to TRBD1. The length of the CDR3 is 16 residues. Germline CDR1 and CDR2: SGDLS and YYNGEE. The ends lost 3 bases at V and 5 bases at J; junction bases unmatched: 14. CDR3 sequence: CASSGTGEPTMDEQYF. Here the CDR3 DNA reads TGTGCCAGCAGCGGAACAGGGGAACCGACTATGGACGAGCAGTACTTC. Full variable domain (remainder filled in from reference TRBV9 and TRBJ2-7): DSGVTQTPKHLITATGQRVTLRCSPRSGDLSVYWYQQSLDQGLQFLIQYYNGEERAKGNILERFSAQQFPDLHSELNLSSLELGDSALYFCASSGTGEPTMDEQYFGPGTRLTVT.

The chain has TRBV29-1 and TRBJ2-5; 7 bases align to TRBD1. Germline loops: CDR1 SQVTM, CDR2 ANQGSEA. The CDR3 sequence is 12 residues long. V trimming: 6 bases; J trimming: 7 bases; junction bases outside the gene matches: 8. The CDR3, as DNA: TGCAGCGTGGACCAGGGGGTTGGGACCCAGTACTTC. Encoded protein: CSVDQGVGTQYF.

DNA for the CDR3: TGTGCCTGCTACGGATCAGCGGGCGGGGAGCTGTTTTTT. It translates to CACYGSAGGELFF. V gene TRBV19 combines with J gene TRBJ2-2, with D possibly matching TRBD2 (6 bases). V gave up 11 bases and J gave up 7 bases, with 17 bases separating them. Looked up from germline, CDR1 is LNHDA and CDR2 is SQIVND (reference sequence). CDR3 length: 13 amino acids.